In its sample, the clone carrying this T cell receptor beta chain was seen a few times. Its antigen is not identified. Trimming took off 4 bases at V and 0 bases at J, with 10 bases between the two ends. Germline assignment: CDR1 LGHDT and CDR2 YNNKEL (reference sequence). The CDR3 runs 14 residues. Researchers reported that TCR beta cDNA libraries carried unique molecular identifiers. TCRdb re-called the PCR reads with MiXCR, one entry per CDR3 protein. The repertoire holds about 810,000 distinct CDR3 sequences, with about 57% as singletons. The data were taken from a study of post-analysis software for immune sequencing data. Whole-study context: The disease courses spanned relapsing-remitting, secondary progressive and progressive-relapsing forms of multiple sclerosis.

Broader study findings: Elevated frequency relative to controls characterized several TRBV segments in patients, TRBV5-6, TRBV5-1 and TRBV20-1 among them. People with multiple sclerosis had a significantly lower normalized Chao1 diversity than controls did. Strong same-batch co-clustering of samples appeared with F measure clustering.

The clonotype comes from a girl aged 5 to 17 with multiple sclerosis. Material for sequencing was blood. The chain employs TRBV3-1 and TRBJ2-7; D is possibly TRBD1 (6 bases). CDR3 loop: CASSRYRDSYEQYF. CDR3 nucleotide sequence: TGTGCCAGCAGCCGATACAGGGACTCCTACGAGCAGTACTTC.